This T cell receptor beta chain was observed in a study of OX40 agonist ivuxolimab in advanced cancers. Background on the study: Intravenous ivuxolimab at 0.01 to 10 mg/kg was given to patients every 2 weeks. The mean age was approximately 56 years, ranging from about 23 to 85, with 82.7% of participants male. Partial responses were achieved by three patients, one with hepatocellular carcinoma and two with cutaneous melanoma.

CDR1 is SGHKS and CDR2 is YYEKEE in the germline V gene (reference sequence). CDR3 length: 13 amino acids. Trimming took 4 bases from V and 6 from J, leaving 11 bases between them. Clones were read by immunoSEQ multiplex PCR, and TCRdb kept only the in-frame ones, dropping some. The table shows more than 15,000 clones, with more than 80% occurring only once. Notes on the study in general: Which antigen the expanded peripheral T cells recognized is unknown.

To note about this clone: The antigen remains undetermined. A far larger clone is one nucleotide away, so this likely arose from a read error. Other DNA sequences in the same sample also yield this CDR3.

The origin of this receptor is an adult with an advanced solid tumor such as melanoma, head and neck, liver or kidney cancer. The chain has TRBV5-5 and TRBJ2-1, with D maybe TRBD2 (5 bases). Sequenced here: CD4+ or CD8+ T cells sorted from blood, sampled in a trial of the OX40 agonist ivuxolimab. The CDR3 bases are TGTGCCAGCAGCCAAGACTACCTCAATGAGCAGTTCTTC. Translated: CASSQDYLNEQFF.